These 17 T cell receptor beta chains were sequenced from one sample in a study of radiation and T cells in renal cell carcinoma. Specified time point: baseline pretreatment blood. Specified treatment: 15 Gy SBRT to primary tumor, nephrectomy 4 weeks later. The assay was immunoSEQ multiplex PCR, and TCRdb's table has in-frame clones only and misses some. This table holds some 100,000 clones, 70% to 85% found once. This specimen was blood, taken from a patient whose treatment included radiotherapy and nephrectomy. The receptors shown here come from a man in his sixties with renal cell carcinoma.

The chain is built from TRBV6-1 and TRBJ2-1, with TRBD1 matching over 8 bases. The V gene end was trimmed by 5 bases and the J gene end by 6 bases; junction bases not matched to a gene: 9. Germline V CDR1 and CDR2: MNHNS, SASEGT. This CDR3 is built from 15 residues. The CDR3, as DNA: TGTGCCAGCAGTCCCGAGCAGGGGGCTGTCAATGAGCAGTTCTTC. Translating gives CASSPEQGAVNEQFF.

The genes are TRBV5-1 and TRBJ2-7; a possible D gene is TRBD1 (6 bases). Looked up from germline, CDR1 is SGHRS and CDR2 is YFSETQ. The V end lost 2 bases, the J end lost 3 bases, and 12 bases lay between the germline ends. This CDR3 region has 14 residues. CDR3 region: CASSFFPGDYEQYF. The CDR3 DNA follows: TGCGCCAGCAGCTTTTTCCCAGGGGACTACGAGCAGTACTTC. Combining the CDR3 with reference TRBV5-1 and TRBJ2-7 gives the whole variable domain KAGVTQTPRYLIKTRGQQVTLSCSPISGHRSVSWYQQTPGQGLQFLFEYFSETQRNKGNFPGRFSGRQFSNSRSEMNVSTLELGDSALYLCASSFFPGDYEQYFGPGTRLTVT.

The gene calls are TRBV4-3 and TRBJ2-5; TRBD2 matches at 8 bases. V dropped 4 bases and J dropped 5; count of bases not matched to a gene: 9. This CDR3 region has 15 residues. Looked up from germline, CDR1 is LGHNA and CDR2 is YSLEER. Here the CDR3 DNA reads TGCGCCAGCAGCCGCGGTAGCGGGACCGGCGAGACCCAGTACTTC. Translating it yields CASSRGSGTGETQYF.

This clone was recorded once. The chain has TRBV15 and TRBJ2-3, with TRBD2 identical over 7 bases. Germline V gene lookup returns CDR1 LNHNV and CDR2 YYDKDF (reference sequence). This CDR3 contains 16 residues. V shed 1 base and J 0 bases; nucleotides not matched to a gene: 4. Here the CDR3 DNA reads TGTGCCACCAGCAGAGGCGGGGGTTCTAGCACAGATACGCAGTATTTT. Its translation: CATSRGGGSSTDTQYF.

The chain uses TRBV5-1 and TRBJ2-6; no clear D gene. Trimming took off 2 bases at V and 4 bases at J, with 16 bases between the two ends. The germline V gene has CDR1 SGHRS and CDR2 YFSETQ. This CDR3 has 17 residues. The CDR3 loop reads CASSFRGGGVGANVLTF. CDR3 DNA sequence: TGCGCCAGCAGCTTCCGCGGTGGTGGGGTGGGGGCCAACGTCCTGACTTTC.

V gene TRBV5-1 combines with J gene TRBJ2-1; possibly TRBD1 for D (6 bases). This CDR3 spans 12 amino acids. V was clipped by 7 bases and J by 4 bases, with 9 bases between them. CDR1 is SGHRS, CDR2 YFSETQ, per germline. CDR3 region: CASGGRYNEQFF. The DNA of the CDR3 is TGCGCCAGCGGGGGCCGGTACAATGAGCAGTTCTTC.

The gene calls are TRBV19 and TRBJ1-5; D unclear. The ends were cut back, 3 bases at V and 7 bases at J, with 10 bases in the middle. Germline CDR1 LNHDA, CDR2 SQIVND (reference sequence). The CDR3 runs 13 residues. This chain's CDR3 is CASSMPGLQPQHF. CDR3 bases: TGTGCCAGTAGTATGCCCGGGCTCCAGCCCCAGCATTTT.

This chain connects TRBV19 to TRBJ1-1; TRBD1 aligns across 9 bases. Trimming at V came to 7 bases and at J to 2 bases, leaving 8 bases not matched to a gene. There are 15 residues in the CDR3. Germline CDR1 is LNHDA and CDR2 is SQIVND (reference sequence). The CDR3 spells CASNPGQGLNTEAFF. Here the CDR3 DNA reads TGTGCCAGTAACCCGGGACAGGGACTCAACACTGAAGCTTTCTTT.

This chain connects TRBV19 to TRBJ2-2; D ambiguous. Trimming shortened V by 3 bases and J by 2 bases, and 7 bases separated the two germline ends. Germline V lookup: CDR1 LNHDA, CDR2 SQIVND (reference sequence). The CDR3 spans 14 residues. The CDR3 DNA reads as TGTGCCAGTAGTATCTACACCAACACCGGGGAGCTGTTTTTT. Amino acid sequence: CASSIYTNTGELFF.

The CDR3 region is CASSSSLGTYLKPTEAFF. The DNA for the CDR3 is TGTGCCAGCAGCTCCTCCCTCGGGACGTACTTAAAACCCACTGAAGCTTTCTTT. The gene calls are TRBV7-9 and TRBJ1-1, with D tentatively TRBD1 (5 bases). CDR1 SEHNR and CDR2 FQNEAQ come from the germline V gene (reference sequence). The CDR3 is 18 residues long. Trimming cost V 4 bases and J 4 bases, with 25 bases left between them. Supplemented by reference TRBV7-9 and TRBJ1-1, the full variable domain reads DTGVSQNPRHKITKRGQNVTFRCDPISEHNRLYWYRQTLGQGPEFLTYFQNEAQLEKSRLLSDRFSAERPKGSFSTLEIQRTEQGDSAMYLCASSSSLGTYLKPTEAFFGQGTRLTVV.

The chain links TRBV29-1 to TRBJ1-5; a weak D match, TRBD1 (6 bases). Germline CDR1 SQVTM, CDR2 ANQGSEA. V shed 6 bases and J shed 2 bases, with 8 bases lying between them. This CDR3 spans 12 amino acids. This CDR3 reads CSVRQGNQPQHF. The CDR3 bases are TGCAGCGTCAGACAGGGCAATCAGCCCCAGCATTTT.

The J gene is TRBJ2-4, the V gene TRBV7-9; D ambiguous. The germline V and J ends were trimmed by 5 bases and 0 bases, with 11 bases remaining between them. The CDR3 runs to 15 residues. CDR1 is SEHNR, CDR2 FQNEAQ, per germline (reference sequence). The CDR3 coding sequence is TGTGCCAGCAGCCCGCAGACAACAGCCAAAAACATTCAGTACTTC. Residues: CASSPQTTAKNIQYF.

This clone was detected only once. The gene calls are TRBV27 and TRBJ2-1; D may correspond to TRBD1 or TRBD2 (5 bases each). This CDR3 region has 17 residues. Germline V gives CDR1 MNHEY, CDR2 SMNVEV (reference sequence). Trimming left V 6 bases short and J 5 bases short, with 23 bases between. The CDR3 DNA follows: TGTGCCAGCAGCCTCCCCCCACTAGTTAGGGGTAACAATGAGCAGTTCTTC. The encoded protein is CASSLPPLVRGNNEQFF.

The rearrangement joins TRBV9 to TRBJ2-1; 8 bases match TRBD2. Germline loops: CDR1 SGDLS, CDR2 YYNGEE. The V gene end was trimmed by 0 bases and the J gene end by 2 bases; junction bases not matched to a gene: 4. CDR3 length equals 16 residues. CDR3 DNA sequence: TGTGCCAGCAGCGTAGTGGCGGGAGGCACCTACAATGAGCAGTTCTTC. Encoded protein: CASSVVAGGTYNEQFF.

J is TRBJ2-7 and V is TRBV27, with D tentatively TRBD2 (5 bases). This CDR3 is 12 amino acids long. With 6 bases removed from V and 3 bases from J, the gap between germline ends came to 9 bases. Germline lookup yields CDR1 MNHEY and CDR2 SMNVEV (reference sequence). The CDR3 nucleotides are TGTGCCAGCAGGACGGGGAGCTACGAGCAGTACTTC. As protein: CASRTGSYEQYF.

The chain employs TRBV28 and TRBJ2-7; 9 nucleotides line up with TRBD1. Germline V gene sequence: CDR1 MDHEN, CDR2 SYDVKM. This CDR3 is built from 13 residues. Trimming at V came to 4 bases and at J to 6 bases, leaving 4 bases not matched to a gene. The CDR3 is CASSWDRVTEQYF. CDR3 DNA: TGTGCCAGCAGTTGGGACAGGGTAACCGAGCAGTACTTC.

The chain combines TRBV6-1 with TRBJ2-2, with 9 positions matching TRBD2. The CDR3 consists of 15 residues. The ends lost 2 bases at V and 7 bases at J; junction bases unmatched: 5. Per the germline V gene, CDR1 is MNHNS and CDR2 is SASEGT. CDR3 residues: CASSELAGGGGELFF. DNA for the CDR3: TGTGCCAGCAGTGAATTGGCGGGAGGGGGCGGGGAGCTGTTTTTT.